This T cell receptor beta chain stems from a study of cytomegalovirus exposure and HLA in healthy donors. A remark on this clone: No antigen is known for it.

The CDR3 has 14 residues. CDR1 and CDR2 from the germline V gene are LNHDA and SQIVND (reference sequence). With V trimmed by 10 bases and J by 2 bases, 10 bases remained unmatched. Study-wide points: TRBV6-2, TRBV6-3 and some other V segments were excluded as indistinguishable. Overall, about 160 TCR beta chains were annotated as cytomegalovirus-associated.

It was healthy bone marrow donors who served as donors. Primers included in the PCR were 60 Vbeta and 13 Jbeta primers. Only in-frame clones appear in the TCRdb table, and some are missing; sequencing was by immunoSEQ multiplex PCR. The sample yields roughly 80,000 clones, about 75% seen once. The source material was PBMCs. The TCR was taken from a man in his sixties in good health and CMV-seropositive. V is TRBV19 and J is TRBJ2-7; 8 bases agree with TRBD2. CDR3 loop: CATGTGGAPYEQYF. The CDR3 DNA sequence: TGTGCCACCGGCACGGGAGGGGCCCCCTACGAGCAGTACTTC.